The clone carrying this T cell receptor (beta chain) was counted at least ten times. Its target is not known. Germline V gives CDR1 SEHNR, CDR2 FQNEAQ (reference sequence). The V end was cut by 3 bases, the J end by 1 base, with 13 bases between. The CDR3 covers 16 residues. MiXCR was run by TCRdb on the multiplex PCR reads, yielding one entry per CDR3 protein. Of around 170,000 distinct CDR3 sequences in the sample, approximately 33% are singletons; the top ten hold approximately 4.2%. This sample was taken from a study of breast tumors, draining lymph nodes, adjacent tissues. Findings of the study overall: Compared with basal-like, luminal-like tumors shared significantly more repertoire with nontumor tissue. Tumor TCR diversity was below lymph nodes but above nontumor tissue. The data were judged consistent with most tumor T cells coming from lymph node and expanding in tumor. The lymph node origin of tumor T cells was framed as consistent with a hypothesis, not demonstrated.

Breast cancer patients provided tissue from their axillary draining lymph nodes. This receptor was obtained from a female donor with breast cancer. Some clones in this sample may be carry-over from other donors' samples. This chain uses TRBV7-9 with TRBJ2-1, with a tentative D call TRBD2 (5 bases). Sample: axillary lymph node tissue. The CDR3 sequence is CASSFRTRPSYNEQFF. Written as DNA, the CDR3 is TGTGCCAGCAGCTTCAGGACTCGACCATCCTACAATGAGCAGTTCTTC.